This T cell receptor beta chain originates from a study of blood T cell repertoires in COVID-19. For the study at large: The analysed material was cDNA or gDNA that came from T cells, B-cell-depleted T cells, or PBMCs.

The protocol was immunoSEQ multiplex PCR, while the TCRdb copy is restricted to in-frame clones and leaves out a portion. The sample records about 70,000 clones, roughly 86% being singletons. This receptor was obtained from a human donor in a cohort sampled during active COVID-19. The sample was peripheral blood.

The chain's CDR3 is CASSLEGVNSGNTIYF. In DNA, the CDR3 is TGTGCCAGCAGCTTGGAGGGGGTAAACTCTGGAAACACCATATATTTT. The chain employs TRBV5-4 and TRBJ1-3, with a tentative D call TRBD1 (6 bases). Germline V gives CDR1 SGHNT, CDR2 YYREEE (reference sequence). The V end was cut by 0 bases, the J end by 0 bases, with 10 bases between. CDR3 size: 16 residues.